This TCR beta chain is from a study of blood T cell repertoires in COVID-19 (dated by TCRdb to about 2020). Regarding the research as a whole: Samples covering the acute and convalescent phases of COVID-19 were provided by collaborators in the United States, Italy and Spain. The prospective study material was composed of cDNA or gDNA derived from T cells, B-cell-depleted T cells, or PBMCs. Deeply sampled blood TCRbeta repertoires from subjects exposed to, actively infected with, or recovered from COVID-19 were included in the dataset. The repertoires were made available in a free public database intended to serve as a resource for research on the immune response to SARS-CoV-2. The samples were drawn from the first 160 participants of the ongoing ImmuneRACE study and from 1,254 subjects provided by 6 global collaborators. Nearly every sample came with metadata listing a de-identified subject ID, COVID-19 status, age in years and sex. HLA class I and class II types, where available, came from metadata supplied by the sample provider rather than from assay-based typing.

TCRbeta CDR3 regions were amplified from genomic DNA using the immunoSEQ Assay, a bias-controlled multiplex PCR. Per the source publication's procedure: Within the assay, amplification of reference gene primers was used to estimate how many nucleated cells each sample contained. To quantify the absolute abundance of each unique TCRbeta CDR3 rearrangement, sequence reads were collapsed and filtered. For each sample, productive Simpson clonality was calculated as the square root of Simpson's diversity index over productive rearrangements. TCRdb stores this immuneACCESS table with in-frame sequences only. Part of the clones is absent; in the studies checked, under half of the shortfall reflects unresolved V genes, and no reason is known for the rest. For V, J and clone size, that table is used; D and trimming come from the DNA. This sample has about 350,000 clones in its table, and about 87% of those were observed once. The ten largest make up about 5.4% of the sample.

To note about this clone: There is no known antigen for this receptor. Per-base quality was not reported, and no clone a single base away is much larger than it.

Participants in the prospective study were enrolled through a virtual design, were aged roughly 18 to 95 years, and lived in approximately 25 United States geographic areas. To assign participants to cohorts, the prospective study relied on clinical history that participants themselves reported in a screening survey and a study questionnaire. For ImmuneRACE Cohort 3, a participant was defined as recovered based on two consecutive negative NP/OP PCR tests, clearance by a healthcare professional, or resolution of symptoms. In the prospective study, mobile phlebotomists collected whole blood, serum and a nasopharyngeal or oropharyngeal swab from each participant. Additional blood draws and questionnaires over an approximately 2-month period could optionally be provided by prospective study participants. Blood samples from the prospective study were shipped frozen or at room temperature prior to DNA extraction.

The germline V gene gives CDR1 as SQVTM and CDR2 as ANQGSEA. The V and J ends are trimmed by 6 bases and 1 base, leaving 15 bases between them. The CDR3 covers 14 residues, taking in both the cysteine and the phenylalanine. The read is trimmed to its CDR3 DNA, 42 bases read in frame from base 1. Here is what the overall study found, with its caveats: How much clinical and demographic metadata was included differed by source and by participant, and the metadata was provided uncurated.

This TCR was sampled from a woman aged 30 to 39 who had recovered from COVID-19. Specimen: PBMCs or T cells enriched from blood (not recorded which). Recombination connected TRBV29-1 to TRBJ1-1; the D gene cannot be named for sure. CDR3 protein: CSVTAYSGNTEAFF. The nucleotide sequence reads as follows: TGCAGCGTCACCGCCTACTCAGGGAACACTGAAGCTTTCTTT.